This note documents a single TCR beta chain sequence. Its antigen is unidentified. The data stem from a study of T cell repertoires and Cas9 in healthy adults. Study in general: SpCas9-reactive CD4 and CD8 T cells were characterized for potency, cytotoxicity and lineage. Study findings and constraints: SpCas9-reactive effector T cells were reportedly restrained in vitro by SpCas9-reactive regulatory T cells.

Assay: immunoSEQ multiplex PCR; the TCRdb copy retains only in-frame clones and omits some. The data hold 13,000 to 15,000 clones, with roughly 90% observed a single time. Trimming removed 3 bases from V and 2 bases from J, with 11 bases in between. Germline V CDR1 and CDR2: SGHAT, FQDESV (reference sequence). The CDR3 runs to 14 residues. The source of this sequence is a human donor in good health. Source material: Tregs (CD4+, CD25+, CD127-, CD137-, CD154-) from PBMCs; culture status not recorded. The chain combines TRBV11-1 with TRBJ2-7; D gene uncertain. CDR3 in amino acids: CASSFGQETYEQYF. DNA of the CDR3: TGTGCCAGCAGCTTTGGGCAGGAGACCTACGAGCAGTACTTC.